The sequence of this T cell receptor (beta chain) was determined in a study of blood T cell repertoires in COVID-19. Turning to the study itself: Researchers got acute and convalescent COVID-19 samples from the United States, Italy and Spain. T cells, B-cell-depleted T cells, or PBMCs supplied cDNA or gDNA.

As originally analysed: Reference gene primers were amplified, and this amplification served to estimate nucleated cell counts. Using immunoSEQ multiplex PCR, the repertoire was profiled, and TCRdb retains in-frame clones only, with some absent. Clonal size and the V and J genes are those of that table, whereas D and trimming came from the DNA. The table lists more than 120,000 clones, roughly 89% of them singletons. This TCR was sampled from a woman aged 50 to 60 with active or convalescent COVID-19. Sequences were obtained from peripheral blood.

CDR3 nucleotide sequence: TGTGCCAGCAGTTCCCTCGGGACTAACAATGAGCAGTTCTTC. It specifies CASSSLGTNNEQFF. The V gene is TRBV6-5, the J gene TRBJ2-1; 7 nucleotides line up with TRBD2. Germline CDR1 is MNHEY and CDR2 is SVGAGI. The CDR3 runs to 14 residues. J gave up 5 bases and V 4 bases, and 5 bases lay outside the gene matches.